These 17 T cell receptor beta chains were all obtained from the same sample, sequenced in a study of T cells in Graves' hyperthyroidism and ophthalmopathy. The CDR3 regions of TCR beta were amplified from RNA transcripts. The TCR CDR3 first-round RT-PCR relied on the HTBI primer set. Via MiXCR, TCRdb re-called the multiplex PCR reads, giving one row per CDR3 protein. Found here are 550,000 to 600,000 distinct CDR3 sequences, 11% to 15% of them singletons; the top ten hold around 7%. Specimen: blood. Receptor source: a woman aged 18-29 years with Graves' ophthalmopathy.

V and J are TRBV5-4 and TRBJ1-2; D remains unclear. The CDR3 is 17 amino acids. V shed 0 bases and J shed 3 bases, with 18 bases lying between them. Germline assignment: CDR1 SGHNT and CDR2 YYREEE (reference sequence). CDR3 nucleotides: TGTGCCAGCAGCTTGGCGGCCGAAAGTGGAGGATACTATGGCTACACCTTC. Amino acids: CASSLAAESGGYYGYTF.

This clonotype was counted ten times or more. The chain recombines TRBV28 with TRBJ2-1; TRBD2 matches at 7 bases. The CDR3 is 13 amino acids. Germline loops: CDR1 MDHEN, CDR2 SYDVKM. V dropped 9 bases and J dropped 2; count of bases not matched to a gene: 4. The chain's CDR3 is CASQRDAYNEQFF. DNA of the CDR3: TGTGCCAGTCAGCGGGACGCCTACAATGAGCAGTTCTTC.

This clonotype was picked up a small number of times. The chain uses TRBV3-1 and TRBJ2-7; 14 bases agree with TRBD2. The CDR3 is 19 residues long. V lost 4 bases and J lost 6; bases outside the gene matches: 17. Germline assignment: CDR1 LGHDT and CDR2 YNNKEL (reference sequence). Written as DNA, the CDR3 is TGTGCCAGCAGCCTCGGGACAGGGACTAGCGGGAGACGGGTCGGCGAGCAGTACTTC. This gives the protein CASSLGTGTSGRRVGEQYF.

The genes are TRBV7-2 and TRBJ2-5; D may be TRBD2 (6 bases). This CDR3 region has 15 residues. The V end was cut by 3 bases, the J end by 3 bases, with 14 bases between. Germline V gene sequence: CDR1 SGHTA, CDR2 FQGNSA. The CDR3 region has the DNA TGTGCCAGCAGCTTTAGCGGAGGGGCAGAAGAGACCCAGTACTTC. It specifies CASSFSGGAEETQYF.

There are many counts of this clonotype. This rearrangement joins TRBV29-1 to TRBJ2-3; TRBD1 agrees at 7 bases. CDR3 length: 14 residues. J was trimmed by 1 base and V by 3 bases; bases with no gene match: 4. CDR1 and CDR2 from the germline V gene are SQVTM and ANQGSEA. CDR3 nucleotide sequence: TGCAGCGTTGAGAGGGGGCACGGCACAGATACGCAGTATTTT. Protein: CSVERGHGTDTQYF.

This clonotype was counted ten times or more. The chain recombines TRBV28 with TRBJ1-4, with 7 bases aligning to TRBD1. Germline V lookup: CDR1 MDHEN, CDR2 SYDVKM. This CDR3 spans 17 amino acids. The V and J ends lost 2 bases and 2 bases, in that order; junction bases with no gene match: 8. The DNA of the CDR3 is TGTGCCAGCAGTTTACGGGACAGACTCTCGACTAATGAAAAACTGTTTTTT. Translation gives CASSLRDRLSTNEKLFF. The whole variable domain, remainder taken from reference TRBV28 and TRBJ1-4, is DVKVTQSSRYLVKRTGEKVFLECVQDMDHENMFWYRQDPGLGLRLIYFSYDVKMKEKGDIPEGYSVSREKKERFSLILESASTNQTSMYLCASSLRDRLSTNEKLFFGSGTQLSVL.

The J gene is TRBJ2-7, the V gene TRBV28; D could derive from TRBD1 or TRBD2 (5 bases each). The length of the CDR3 is 15 residues. Germline assignment: CDR1 MDHEN and CDR2 SYDVKM. V was clipped by 2 bases and J by 1 base, with 12 bases between them. The CDR3 DNA reads TGTGCCAGCAGTTTACAATTCGGGGCGTCCTACGAGCAGTACTTC. Its translation is CASSLQFGASYEQYF.

In its sample, this clonotype was seen a few times. The chain joins TRBV5-6 to TRBJ1-3; possibly TRBD1 for D (6 bases). This CDR3 region has 15 residues. Trimming removed 1 base at V and 4 bases at J, with 12 bases between. Germline V gives CDR1 SGHDT, CDR2 YYEEEE. The CDR3, as DNA: TGTGCCAGCAGCTTGATTGGGGGCTCAGGAAACACCATATATTTT. As protein: CASSLIGGSGNTIYF.

This clonotype was seen at least ten times. The V gene is TRBV20-1, the J gene TRBJ1-4; D remains ambiguous. V lost 0 bases and J 4 bases, leaving 12 bases between the germline ends. CDR3 length: 15 amino acids. Looked up from germline, CDR1 is DFQATT and CDR2 is SNEGSKA (reference sequence). CDR3 region: CSARDPTGDNEKLFF. The DNA of the CDR3 is TGCAGTGCTAGAGATCCTACGGGAGATAATGAAAAACTGTTTTTT.

This clonotype was observed many times. This rearrangement joins TRBV7-8 to TRBJ1-6, with 12 bases identical to TRBD1. The germline gives CDR1 SGHVS, CDR2 FQNEAQ. Trimming at V came to 2 bases and at J to 7 bases, leaving 12 bases not matched to a gene. The CDR3 runs to 19 residues. This chain's CDR3 is CASSLRSRGTGGGNSPLHF. In nucleotides, the CDR3 is TGTGCCAGCAGCTTAAGATCTCGGGGGACAGGGGGCGGAAATTCACCCCTCCACTTT.

The V gene is TRBV24-1, the J gene TRBJ2-3; weak D call: TRBD1 (6 bases). V shed 6 bases and J shed 6 bases, with 9 bases lying between them. The germline gives CDR1 KGHDR, CDR2 SFDVKD. The CDR3 runs 12 residues. The CDR3 DNA follows: TGTGCCACCAGTACTAGGGGGGATACGCAGTATTTT. It yields the protein CATSTRGDTQYF.

V is TRBV7-9 and J is TRBJ2-7; D gene ambiguous. CDR1 and CDR2 from the germline V gene are SEHNR and FQNEAQ (reference sequence). Trimming left V 5 bases short and J 2 bases short, with 16 bases between. CDR3 length equals 15 residues. The CDR3 sequence: CASSPTLGTAYEQYF. Here the CDR3 DNA reads TGTGCCAGCAGCCCGACCCTGGGCACAGCCTACGAGCAGTACTTC.

This clonotype was seen a handful of times. J is TRBJ2-3 and V is TRBV5-1; D is undetermined. CDR1 and CDR2 from the germline V gene are SGHRS and YFSETQ. The CDR3 is 16 amino acids. V was trimmed by 0 bases and J by 5 bases, leaving 16 bases between them. In nucleotides, the CDR3 is TGCGCCAGCAGCTTGGGGCTCTGGGTGGGTGGAGATACGCAGTATTTT. Protein sequence: CASSLGLWVGGDTQYF.

This clonotype has more than one count but fewer than ten. The genes are TRBV6-5 and TRBJ2-5; 7 bases align to TRBD1. The germline gives CDR1 MNHEY, CDR2 SVGAGI. The CDR3 is made up of 15 amino acids. With V trimmed by 2 bases and J by 1 base, 4 bases remained unmatched. The CDR3 DNA reads TGTGCCAGCAGTTACGGTGGGACAGTCCAAGAGACCCAGTACTTC. Amino acids: CASSYGGTVQETQYF.

This clonotype was observed many times. CDR3 nucleotide sequence: TGTGCCAGCAGCTTAGGTGGTGGGAGGGACAATGAGCAGTTCTTC. Translation gives CASSLGGGRDNEQFF. This chain joins TRBV11-2 and TRBJ2-1; 7 nucleotides line up with TRBD2. The CDR3 has 15 amino acids. Germline trimming cut 1 base from V and 5 bases from J; bases unmatched to any gene: 5. The germline V gene encodes CDR1 SGHAT and CDR2 FQNNGV.

J is TRBJ2-7 and V is TRBV5-1; TRBD1 matches at 7 bases. The CDR3 is 14 amino acids. V shed 3 bases, J shed 6 bases, and the junction held 9 bases outside the gene matches. Germline V gene lookup returns CDR1 SGHRS and CDR2 YFSETQ. The CDR3 protein is CASSSDREGGEQYF. The CDR3 nucleotides read TGCGCCAGCAGCTCTGACAGGGAAGGGGGCGAGCAGTACTTC.

The V call is TRBV5-1, the J call TRBJ1-2; D is undetermined. Germline V gene sequence: CDR1 SGHRS, CDR2 YFSETQ. The CDR3 sequence is 14 residues long. The V gene lost 0 bases and the J gene lost 3 bases, with 9 bases spanning the gap. Written as DNA, the CDR3 is TGCGCCAGCAGCTTGGCCAGGAGCGACTATGGCTACACCTTC. It yields the protein CASSLARSDYGYTF. The full variable domain, its missing parts supplied by reference TRBV5-1 and TRBJ1-2, is KAGVTQTPRYLIKTRGQQVTLSCSPISGHRSVSWYQQTPGQGLQFLFEYFSETQRNKGNFPGRFSGRQFSNSRSEMNVSTLELGDSALYLCASSLARSDYGYTFGSGTRLTVV.